This T cell receptor (beta chain) was captured by sequencing in a study of OX40 agonist ivuxolimab in advanced cancers. About the research overall: People who had prior anti-PD-1, anti-PD-L1 or anti-CTLA-4 therapy could take part, and around 39% had some. Study-level points and caveats: Low normalized T-cell clonal expansion was additionally recorded for some nonresponders.

In regard to this clone: The antigen remains unidentified.

Patients were excluded for autoimmune disease history or systemic immunosuppression. With baseline, cycle 4 day 1, and cycle 7 day 1 as timepoints, blood was sampled. Profiled with immunoSEQ multiplex PCR; TCRdb holds only in-frame clones, not every one. The profile shows 70,000 or so clones, more than 80% of them singletons. Germline CDR1 SGHTA, CDR2 FQGNSA. There are 13 residues in the CDR3. Trimming cost V 7 bases and J 6 bases, with 13 bases left between them. The V gene is TRBV7-2, the J gene TRBJ2-1, with TRBD2 as a possible D gene (6 bases). The clonotype was recovered from an adult with an advanced solid tumor such as melanoma, head and neck, liver or kidney cancer. This specimen consisted of CD4+ or CD8+ T cells sorted from blood, obtained in a trial of the OX40 agonist ivuxolimab. CDR3 in amino acids: CASTYTGVNEQFF. The DNA of the CDR3 is TGTGCCAGCACATATACGGGGGTCAATGAGCAGTTCTTC.